This T cell receptor (beta chain) came from a study of T cell responses to AZD1222 COVID-19 vaccine. General study findings and limits: Repertoires were obtained only post-peak T cell response. Vaccine-related CD4 TCRs covered spike, predominating at 160-218 and 743-854.

This clone was picked up a small number of times. What it binds is not known. TCRdb's table, derived via immunoSEQ multiplex PCR, lists solely in-frame clones and lacks some. The sample has 150,000 or so clones; roughly 90% are singletons. V gave up 2 bases and J gave up 4 bases; unmatched junction bases: 6. The germline CDR1 and CDR2 sequences are SGHKS and YYEKEE (reference sequence). The CDR3 extends over 14 amino acids. The chain employs TRBV5-5 and TRBJ2-7; TRBD1 agrees at 7 bases. The sample in question was peripheral blood, obtained on day 0 of AZD1222 vaccination. The origin of this receptor is an adult in good health. The CDR3 sequence is CASSFGTVGYEQYF. The CDR3 DNA reads as TGTGCCAGCAGCTTCGGGACAGTTGGTTACGAGCAGTACTTC.